The subject of this entry is one TCR beta chain. What it binds is unknown. This sample is part of a study of cytomegalovirus exposure and HLA in healthy donors. Notes on the study in general: The authors judged a highly shared variant cluster likely a sequencing artifact. Sequencing depth roughly uniform across donors was assumed in presence/absence analyses.

V lost 4 bases and J lost 7, with 16 bases in between. Germline assignment: CDR1 SNHLY and CDR2 FYNNEI. This CDR3 region has 15 residues. The PCR employed 60 Vbeta primers together with 13 Jbeta primers. Assay used: immunoSEQ multiplex PCR; TCRdb lists only in-frame clones, some missing. Of about 83,000 clones listed, around 71% were seen once; the top ten hold under 8.5%. The material sequenced was PBMCs. This chain uses TRBV2 with TRBJ1-4; D remains unclear. This clonotype was sampled from a man aged 55 to 70 in good health and CMV-seronegative. This CDR3 is CASSGYSPAGEKLFF. The DNA of the CDR3 is TGTGCCAGCAGTGGGTACAGTCCGGCGGGTGAAAAACTGTTTTTT.